These T cell receptor beta chains were read from a single sample in a study of T cell repertoires in cytomegalovirus infection. TCRdb fed the reads into MiXCR, producing one record per CDR3 protein. The sample lists fewer than 850,000 distinct CDR3 sequences; 25% to 30% were seen once. Their recognized antigens are unknown. The sample here was cultured CD8+ T cells from PBMCs, taken from culture after CMV antigen stimulation. These receptor sequences come from a human donor in good health (CMV status not recorded). Some clones in this sample may be carry-over from other donors' samples. The CDR3 runs from the conserved cysteine through the conserved F or W. The order of the fields is D gene, clone size, V gene, J gene, CDR3 protein, CDR3 DNA. A D gene is named only where the DNA matches it firmly. Not every row has a clone size; where given, it reads once, few, many or a size class.

d_gene: TRBD1; abundance: few; v_gene: TRBV12-3/TRBV12-4; j_gene: TRBJ2-5; CDR3aa: CASTGTGSMETQYF; CDR3nt: TGTGCCTCTACGGGGACAGGGTCAATGGAGACCCAGTACTTC
d_gene: TRBD1; abundance: NA; v_gene: TRBV27; j_gene: TRBJ2-3; CDR3aa: CASSLGHRGLATDTQYF; CDR3nt: TGTGCCAGCAGTTTAGGTCACAGGGGTCTTGCCACAGATACGCAGTATTTT
d_gene: TRBD1; abundance: once; v_gene: TRBV19; j_gene: TRBJ2-1; CDR3aa: CASSPGQPAYNEQFF; CDR3nt: TGTGCCAGTAGTCCGGGACAGCCAGCTTACAATGAGCAGTTCTTC
d_gene: NA; abundance: NA; v_gene: TRBV25-1; j_gene: TRBJ2-7; CDR3aa: CATKNHEQYF; CDR3nt: TGTGCCACCAAGAACCACGAGCAGTACTTC
d_gene: NA; abundance: few; v_gene: TRBV4-1; j_gene: TRBJ2-1; CDR3aa: CASSQDRDYNEQFF; CDR3nt: TGCGCCAGCAGCCAAGACCGGGATTACAATGAGCAGTTCTTC
d_gene: TRBD2; abundance: NA; v_gene: TRBV27; j_gene: TRBJ2-3; CDR3aa: CASLAQGLGTDTQYF; CDR3nt: TGTGCCAGCTTGGCCCAGGGACTAGGTACAGATACGCAGTATTTT
d_gene: TRBD2; abundance: NA; v_gene: TRBV9; j_gene: TRBJ2-2; CDR3aa: CASSVVLSGGKTGELFF; CDR3nt: TGTGCCAGCAGCGTAGTCCTTAGCGGGGGAAAAACCGGGGAGCTGTTTTTT
d_gene: TRBD1; abundance: NA; v_gene: TRBV19; j_gene: TRBJ2-1; CDR3aa: CASSIDPTGGFYNEQFF; CDR3nt: TGTGCCAGTAGTATAGACCCGACAGGGGGCTTCTACAATGAGCAGTTCTTC
d_gene: NA; abundance: few; v_gene: TRBV5-4; j_gene: TRBJ1-1; CDR3aa: CASRWDGNTEAFF; CDR3nt: TGTGCCAGCAGATGGGACGGTAACACTGAAGCTTTCTTT
d_gene: NA; abundance: few; v_gene: TRBV4-1; j_gene: TRBJ1-5; CDR3aa: CASSQDSGNSPNQPQHF; CDR3nt: TGCGCCAGCAGCCAAGATTCGGGAAACAGCCCCAATCAGCCCCAGCATTTT
d_gene: NA; abundance: few; v_gene: TRBV28; j_gene: TRBJ2-1; CDR3aa: CASSYSWRTNEQFF; CDR3nt: TGTGCCAGCAGTTACTCCTGGCGTACCAATGAGCAGTTCTTC
d_gene: NA; abundance: few; v_gene: TRBV15; j_gene: TRBJ2-1; CDR3aa: CATSRQPRGGSYNEQFF; CDR3nt: TGTGCCACCAGCAGACAACCTCGGGGCGGGTCCTACAATGAGCAGTTCTTC
d_gene: TRBD1; abundance: few; v_gene: TRBV28; j_gene: TRBJ1-1; CDR3aa: CASSSPRDRGLRAEAFF; CDR3nt: TGTGCCAGCAGTTCTCCCCGGGACAGGGGGCTCCGAGCTGAAGCTTTCTTT
d_gene: TRBD2; abundance: NA; v_gene: TRBV6-6; j_gene: TRBJ2-7; CDR3aa: CASSDEGLATYEQYF; CDR3nt: TGTGCCAGCAGTGACGAGGGACTAGCCACCTACGAGCAGTACTTC
d_gene: NA; abundance: few; v_gene: TRBV27; j_gene: TRBJ2-1; CDR3aa: CASSSGLGSYNEQFF; CDR3nt: TGTGCCAGCAGTTCGGGTCTTGGCTCCTACAATGAGCAGTTCTTC
d_gene: NA; abundance: many; v_gene: TRBV7-8; j_gene: TRBJ1-1; CDR3aa: CASSSALGTEAFF; CDR3nt: TGTGCCAGCAGCTCCGCTCTCGGCACTGAAGCTTTCTTT
d_gene: NA; abundance: NA; v_gene: TRBV7-9; j_gene: TRBJ1-5; CDR3aa: CASSLVDRPYSNQPQHF; CDR3nt: TGTGCCAGCAGCTTAGTAGACAGGCCTTATAGCAATCAGCCCCAGCATTTT
d_gene: NA; abundance: NA; v_gene: TRBV28; j_gene: TRBJ1-1; CDR3aa: CASSAWDPNTEAFF; CDR3nt: TGTGCCAGCAGCGCTTGGGACCCGAACACTGAAGCTTTCTTT
d_gene: NA; abundance: many; v_gene: TRBV7-2; j_gene: TRBJ1-2; CDR3aa: CASSLGGARIYGYTF; CDR3nt: TGTGCCAGCAGCTTAGGGGGGGCCAGGATCTATGGCTACACCTTC
d_gene: NA; abundance: NA; v_gene: TRBV27; j_gene: TRBJ1-6; CDR3aa: CASSFLGEGEWGNSPLHF; CDR3nt: TGTGCCAGCAGTTTCTTGGGCGAGGGGGAATGGGGTAATTCACCCCTCCACTTT
d_gene: TRBD1; abundance: many; v_gene: TRBV4-1; j_gene: TRBJ2-1; CDR3aa: CASSQPGQAPKSFYNEQFF; CDR3nt: TGCGCCAGCAGCCAACCGGGACAGGCACCGAAGTCATTCTACAATGAGCAGTTCTTC
d_gene: TRBD1; abundance: many; v_gene: TRBV7-9; j_gene: TRBJ1-5; CDR3aa: CASSTWTGGLSQPQHF; CDR3nt: TGTGCCAGCAGCACCTGGACAGGGGGCCTCAGTCAGCCCCAGCATTTT
d_gene: NA; abundance: NA; v_gene: TRBV20-1; j_gene: TRBJ2-1; CDR3aa: CSAPAGASRQFF; CDR3nt: TGCAGTGCTCCAGCAGGGGCTAGCCGGCAGTTCTTC
d_gene: TRBD2; abundance: NA; v_gene: TRBV20-1; j_gene: TRBJ2-3; CDR3aa: CSAPIAGVTGTQYF; CDR3nt: TGCAGTGCCCCGATAGCGGGGGTGACCGGTACGCAGTATTTT
d_gene: TRBD1; abundance: NA; v_gene: TRBV20-1; j_gene: TRBJ1-5; CDR3aa: CSASPRDRGNQPQHF; CDR3nt: TGCAGTGCTAGTCCCCGGGACAGGGGTAATCAGCCCCAGCATTTT
d_gene: NA; abundance: NA; v_gene: TRBV29-1; j_gene: TRBJ2-3; CDR3aa: CSVDWAASTDTQYF; CDR3nt: TGCAGCGTTGACTGGGCAGCTAGCACAGATACGCAGTATTTT
d_gene: NA; abundance: few; v_gene: TRBV15; j_gene: TRBJ1-1; CDR3aa: CATSRIGEVTEAFF; CDR3nt: TGTGCCACCAGCAGAATTGGGGAAGTTACTGAAGCTTTCTTT
d_gene: NA; abundance: many; v_gene: TRBV12-3/TRBV12-4; j_gene: TRBJ2-1; CDR3aa: CATTRVVVNEQFF; CDR3nt: TGTGCCACCACCCGGGTGGTAGTCAATGAGCAGTTCTTC
d_gene: TRBD1; abundance: many; v_gene: TRBV6-6; j_gene: TRBJ1-6; CDR3aa: CASSFRQGDYNSPLHF; CDR3nt: TGTGCCAGCAGTTTTCGACAGGGGGATTATAATTCACCCCTCCACTTT
d_gene: TRBD2; abundance: few; v_gene: TRBV10-3; j_gene: TRBJ2-5; CDR3aa: CAISEDASGGETQYF; CDR3nt: TGTGCCATCAGTGAGGACGCTAGCGGGGGGGAGACCCAGTACTTC
d_gene: TRBD2; abundance: few; v_gene: TRBV28; j_gene: TRBJ2-1; CDR3aa: CASSPIAGGREEQFF; CDR3nt: TGTGCCAGCAGTCCCATAGCGGGGGGGCGTGAGGAGCAGTTCTTC
d_gene: NA; abundance: NA; v_gene: TRBV28; j_gene: TRBJ2-3; CDR3aa: CASSPTGPWDTQYF; CDR3nt: TGTGCCAGCAGTCCAACGGGACCTTGGGATACGCAGTATTTT
d_gene: NA; abundance: few; v_gene: TRBV29-1; j_gene: TRBJ2-7; CDR3aa: CSVLDGIYEQYF; CDR3nt: TGCAGCGTCCTTGACGGGATCTACGAGCAGTACTTC
d_gene: NA; abundance: NA; v_gene: TRBV2; j_gene: TRBJ1-3; CDR3aa: CASRGDVFSGNTIYF; CDR3nt: TGTGCCAGCAGAGGTGACGTATTCTCTGGAAACACCATATATTTT
d_gene: NA; abundance: many; v_gene: TRBV7-9; j_gene: TRBJ2-1; CDR3aa: CASSLAQRRQFF; CDR3nt: TGTGCCAGCAGCTTAGCTCAAAGAAGGCAGTTCTTC
d_gene: NA; abundance: NA; v_gene: TRBV7-9; j_gene: TRBJ1-2; CDR3aa: CASSLVEEEANYGYTF; CDR3nt: TGTGCCAGCAGCTTAGTGGAGGAGGAAGCTAACTATGGCTACACCTTC
d_gene: NA; abundance: NA; v_gene: TRBV6-2/TRBV6-3; j_gene: TRBJ2-2; CDR3aa: CAGTGATGELFF; CDR3nt: TGTGCTGGCACTGGGGCTACCGGGGAGCTGTTTTTT
d_gene: TRBD2; abundance: NA; v_gene: TRBV27; j_gene: TRBJ2-5; CDR3aa: CASSSGLAGGLWRETQYF; CDR3nt: TGTGCCAGCAGTTCAGGACTAGCGGGGGGGCTTTGGAGAGAGACCCAGTACTTC
d_gene: TRBD1; abundance: NA; v_gene: TRBV6-5; j_gene: TRBJ2-5; CDR3aa: CAGSPPGTGAKETQYF; CDR3nt: TGTGCCGGCAGCCCTCCCGGGACAGGGGCAAAGGAGACCCAGTACTTC
d_gene: NA; abundance: NA; v_gene: TRBV5-6; j_gene: TRBJ1-5; CDR3aa: CASSLGQMNQPQHF; CDR3nt: TGTGCCAGCAGCTTAGGTCAGATGAATCAGCCCCAGCATTTT
d_gene: TRBD1; abundance: few; v_gene: TRBV7-6; j_gene: TRBJ2-1; CDR3aa: CASSPTGGFGYEQFF; CDR3nt: TGTGCCAGCAGCCCTACAGGGGGGTTCGGTTATGAGCAGTTCTTC
d_gene: NA; abundance: few; v_gene: TRBV7-9; j_gene: TRBJ2-1; CDR3aa: CASSFSQDEQFF; CDR3nt: TGTGCCAGCAGCTTTTCACAGGATGAGCAGTTCTTC
d_gene: NA; abundance: few; v_gene: TRBV19; j_gene: TRBJ2-1; CDR3aa: CATKRAGNSYNEQFF; CDR3nt: TGTGCCACCAAGAGGGCCGGGAACTCCTACAATGAGCAGTTCTTC
d_gene: NA; abundance: few; v_gene: TRBV7-9; j_gene: TRBJ2-1; CDR3aa: CASSLSTDYEQFF; CDR3nt: TGTGCCAGCAGCTTATCTACCGACTATGAGCAGTTCTTC
d_gene: NA; abundance: NA; v_gene: TRBV4-1; j_gene: TRBJ1-1; CDR3aa: CASSQRSLWTEAFF; CDR3nt: TGCGCCAGCAGCCAACGTTCTCTTTGGACTGAAGCTTTCTTT
d_gene: TRBD1; abundance: many; v_gene: TRBV7-2; j_gene: TRBJ1-4; CDR3aa: CASSLYGTGDEKLFF; CDR3nt: TGTGCCAGCAGCTTATATGGGACAGGGGATGAAAAACTGTTTTTT
d_gene: TRBD1; abundance: NA; v_gene: TRBV25-1; j_gene: TRBJ2-1; CDR3aa: CASSEFRQGAGEQFF; CDR3nt: TGTGCCAGCAGTGAATTCCGGCAGGGGGCGGGTGAGCAGTTCTTC
d_gene: TRBD1; abundance: NA; v_gene: TRBV4-1; j_gene: TRBJ1-1; CDR3aa: CASSVPGQDAFF; CDR3nt: TGCGCCAGCAGCGTTCCGGGACAGGACGCTTTCTTT
d_gene: NA; abundance: NA; v_gene: TRBV27; j_gene: TRBJ1-6; CDR3aa: CASTVGARSPLHF; CDR3nt: TGTGCCAGCACCGTGGGGGCGAGGTCACCCCTCCACTTT
d_gene: NA; abundance: few; v_gene: TRBV27; j_gene: TRBJ1-5; CDR3aa: CASSFGGARNQPQHF; CDR3nt: TGTGCCAGCAGCTTCGGGGGGGCTCGCAATCAGCCCCAGCATTTT
d_gene: TRBD2; abundance: NA; v_gene: TRBV4-1; j_gene: TRBJ2-1; CDR3aa: CASSLTGTSGGVYNEQFF; CDR3nt: TGCGCCAGCAGCCTCACGGGTACTAGCGGGGGGGTCTACAATGAGCAGTTCTTC
d_gene: TRBD2; abundance: few; v_gene: TRBV12-3/TRBV12-4; j_gene: TRBJ2-1; CDR3aa: CASTSTSGGVYNEQFF; CDR3nt: TGTGCCAGCACTTCGACTAGCGGGGGTGTCTACAATGAGCAGTTCTTC
d_gene: NA; abundance: few; v_gene: TRBV5-6; j_gene: TRBJ1-1; CDR3aa: CASSLIEAEAFF; CDR3nt: TGTGCCAGCAGCTTGATTGAAGCTGAAGCTTTCTTT